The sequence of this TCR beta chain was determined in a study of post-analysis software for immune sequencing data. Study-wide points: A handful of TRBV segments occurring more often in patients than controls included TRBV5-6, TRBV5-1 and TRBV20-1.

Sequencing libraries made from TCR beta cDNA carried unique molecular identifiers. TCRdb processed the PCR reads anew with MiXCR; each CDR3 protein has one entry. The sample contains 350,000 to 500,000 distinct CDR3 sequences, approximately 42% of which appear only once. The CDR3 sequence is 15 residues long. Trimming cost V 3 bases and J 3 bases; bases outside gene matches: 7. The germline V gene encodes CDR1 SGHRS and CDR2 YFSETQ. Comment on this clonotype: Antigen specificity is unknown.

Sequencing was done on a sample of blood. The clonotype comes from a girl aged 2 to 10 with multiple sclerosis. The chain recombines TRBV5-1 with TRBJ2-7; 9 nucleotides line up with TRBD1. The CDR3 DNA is TGCGCCAGCAGCTCGGTTATGGGACAGGGCTACGAGCAGTACTTC. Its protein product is CASSSVMGQGYEQYF. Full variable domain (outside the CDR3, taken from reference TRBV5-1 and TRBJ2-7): KAGVTQTPRYLIKTRGQQVTLSCSPISGHRSVSWYQQTPGQGLQFLFEYFSETQRNKGNFPGRFSGRQFSNSRSEMNVSTLELGDSALYLCASSSVMGQGYEQYFGPGTRLTVT.